The clone carrying this T cell receptor beta chain was recorded many times. A modified ARM-PCR protocol with three rounds of nested PCR amplified TCRbeta. TCRdb re-called the multiplex PCR reads through MiXCR, storing one row per CDR3 protein. The sample lists fewer than 100,000 distinct CDR3 sequences; about 77% were seen once. From germline, CDR1 is DFQATT and CDR2 SNEGSKA (reference sequence). V was clipped by 3 bases and J by 2 bases, with 11 bases between them. The CDR3 is made up of 13 amino acids. This sample's RNA came from whole unsorted tissue. The normal lung tissue was taken more than 3 cm from the tumor edge. These data originate in a study of tumor and adjacent non-tumor tissue in lung cancer.

Source material: distant non-tumor lung tissue. The sequence was obtained from a woman aged 45-60 years with non-small cell lung cancer. The chain links TRBV20-1 to TRBJ2-7, with D perhaps matching TRBD2 (6 bases). CDR3 bases: TGCAGTGCTAGCGGGAGACGGGCCTACGAGCAGTACTTC. This sequence encodes CSASGRRAYEQYF.